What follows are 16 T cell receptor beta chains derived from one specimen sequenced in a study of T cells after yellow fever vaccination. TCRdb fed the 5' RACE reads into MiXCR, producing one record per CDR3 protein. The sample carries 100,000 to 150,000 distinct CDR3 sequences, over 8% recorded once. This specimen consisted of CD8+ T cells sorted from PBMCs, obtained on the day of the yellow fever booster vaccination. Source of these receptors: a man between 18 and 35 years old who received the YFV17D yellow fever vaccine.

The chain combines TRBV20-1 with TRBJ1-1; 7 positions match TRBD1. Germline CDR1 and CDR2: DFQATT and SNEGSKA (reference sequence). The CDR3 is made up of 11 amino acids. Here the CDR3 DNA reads TGCAGATCCGGGACAGACACTGAAGCTTTCTTT. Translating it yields CRSGTDTEAFF.

The DNA for the CDR3 is TGTGCCATCAGTGCCGAATTGGGACTAGCGGGGGGTTCCCTCGTCGGGGAGCTGTTTTTT. It encodes CAISAELGLAGGSLVGELFF. V is TRBV10-3 and J is TRBJ2-2; 15 bases agree with TRBD2. CDR1 ENHRY and CDR2 SYGVKD come from the germline V gene. There are 20 residues in the CDR3. With 4 bases clipped from V and 7 bases from J, the junction kept 16 bases outside the gene matches.

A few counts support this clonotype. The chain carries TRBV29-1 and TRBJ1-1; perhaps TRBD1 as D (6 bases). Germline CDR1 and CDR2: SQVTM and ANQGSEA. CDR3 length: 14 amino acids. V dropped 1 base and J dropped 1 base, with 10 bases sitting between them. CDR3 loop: CSVEGYRANTEAFF. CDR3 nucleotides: TGCAGCGTTGAAGGGTACAGGGCGAACACTGAAGCTTTCTTT.

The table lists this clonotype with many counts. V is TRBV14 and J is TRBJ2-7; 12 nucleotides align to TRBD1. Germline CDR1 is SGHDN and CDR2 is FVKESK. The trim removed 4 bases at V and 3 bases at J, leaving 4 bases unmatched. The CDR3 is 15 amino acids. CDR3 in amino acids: CASSPGTGGIYEQYF. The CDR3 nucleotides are TGTGCCAGCAGCCCGGGGACAGGGGGCATCTACGAGCAGTACTTC.

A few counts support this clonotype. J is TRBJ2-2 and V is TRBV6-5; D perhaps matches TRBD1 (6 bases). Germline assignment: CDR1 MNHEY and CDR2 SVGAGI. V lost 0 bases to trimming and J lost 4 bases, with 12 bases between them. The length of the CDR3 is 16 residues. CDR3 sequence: CASSYSSRGFTGELFF. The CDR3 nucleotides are TGTGCCAGCAGTTACTCCAGCAGGGGCTTCACCGGGGAGCTGTTTTTT.

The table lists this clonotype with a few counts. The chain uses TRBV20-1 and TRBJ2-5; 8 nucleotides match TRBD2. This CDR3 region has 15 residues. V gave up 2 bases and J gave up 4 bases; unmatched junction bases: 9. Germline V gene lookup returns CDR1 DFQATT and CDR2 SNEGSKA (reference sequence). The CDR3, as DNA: TGCAGTGCTAGAAAACCGGCGGGGGGAGGAGAGACCCAGTACTTC. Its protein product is CSARKPAGGGETQYF.

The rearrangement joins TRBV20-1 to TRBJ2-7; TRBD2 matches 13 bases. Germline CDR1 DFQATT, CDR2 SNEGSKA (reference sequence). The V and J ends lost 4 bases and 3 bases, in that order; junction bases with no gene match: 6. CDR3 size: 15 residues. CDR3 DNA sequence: TGCAGTGCTATAAAAGGGACTAGCGGGGTCTACGAGCAGTACTTC. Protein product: CSAIKGTSGVYEQYF.

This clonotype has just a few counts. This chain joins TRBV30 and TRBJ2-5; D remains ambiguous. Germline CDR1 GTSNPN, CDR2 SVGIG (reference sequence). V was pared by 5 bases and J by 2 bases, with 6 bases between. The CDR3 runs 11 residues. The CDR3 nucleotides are TGTGCCTGGGCCACGCAAGAGACCCAGTACTTC. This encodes CAWATQETQYF.

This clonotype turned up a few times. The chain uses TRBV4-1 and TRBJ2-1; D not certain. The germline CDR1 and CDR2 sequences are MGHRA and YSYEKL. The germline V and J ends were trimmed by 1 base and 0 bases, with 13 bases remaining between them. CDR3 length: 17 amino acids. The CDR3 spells CASSQGTPKSSYNEQFF. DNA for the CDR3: TGCGCCAGCAGCCAAGGGACCCCGAAGAGCTCCTACAATGAGCAGTTCTTC.

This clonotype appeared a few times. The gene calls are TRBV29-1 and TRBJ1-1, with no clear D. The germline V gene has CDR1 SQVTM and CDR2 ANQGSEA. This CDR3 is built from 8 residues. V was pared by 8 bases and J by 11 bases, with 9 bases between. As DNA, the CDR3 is TGCAGCCACTCTGGTGCTTTCTTT. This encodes CSHSGAFF.

The CDR3 region has the DNA TGTGCCAGCGGAGTTAGCGGGAGCACAGATACGCAGTATTTT. It specifies CASGVSGSTDTQYF. The genes are TRBV27 and TRBJ2-3, with 7 positions matching TRBD2. There are 14 residues in the CDR3. Germline trimming cut 8 bases from V and 0 bases from J; bases unmatched to any gene: 5. The germline gives CDR1 MNHEY, CDR2 SMNVEV (reference sequence).

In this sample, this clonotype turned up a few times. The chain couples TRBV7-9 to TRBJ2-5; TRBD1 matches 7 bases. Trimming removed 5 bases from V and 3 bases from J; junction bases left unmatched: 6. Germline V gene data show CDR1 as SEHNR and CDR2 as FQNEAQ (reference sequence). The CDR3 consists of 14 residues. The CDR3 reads CASSPRQGEETQYF. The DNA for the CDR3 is TGTGCCAGCAGCCCGCGACAGGGAGAAGAGACCCAGTACTTC.

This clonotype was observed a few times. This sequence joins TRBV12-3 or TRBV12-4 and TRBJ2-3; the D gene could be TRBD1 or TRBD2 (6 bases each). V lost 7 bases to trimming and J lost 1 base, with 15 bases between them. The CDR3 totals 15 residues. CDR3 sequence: CASTSEGEGTDTQYF. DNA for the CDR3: TGTGCCAGCACCTCGGAGGGGGAAGGCACAGATACGCAGTATTTT.

The CDR3 region is CASSVSDSELLRTEAFF. CDR3 bases: TGTGCCAGCAGCGTGTCGGACAGTGAACTTCTAAGGACTGAAGCTTTCTTT. This chain joins TRBV7-9 and TRBJ1-1, with D perhaps matching TRBD1 (6 bases). V lost 5 bases and J 5 bases, leaving 24 bases between the germline ends. Looked up from germline, CDR1 is SEHNR and CDR2 is FQNEAQ (reference sequence). The CDR3 contains 17 residues.

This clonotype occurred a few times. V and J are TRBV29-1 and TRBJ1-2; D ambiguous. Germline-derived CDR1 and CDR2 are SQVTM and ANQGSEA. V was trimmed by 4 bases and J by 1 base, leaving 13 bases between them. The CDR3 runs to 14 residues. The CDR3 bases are TGCAGCGTTGTAGACCCCGATTATAACTATGGCTACACCTTC. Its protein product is CSVVDPDYNYGYTF.

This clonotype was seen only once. The CDR3 loop is CSAARTDTYEQYF. The CDR3 region has the DNA TGCAGTGCTGCGAGGACGGACACCTACGAGCAGTACTTC. This chain uses TRBV20-1 with TRBJ2-7; TRBD1 might be the D (5 bases). From germline, CDR1 is DFQATT and CDR2 SNEGSKA (reference sequence). The CDR3 totals 13 residues. The V and J ends lost 5 bases and 2 bases respectively, with 13 bases between them.